This passage covers 13 T cell receptor beta chains from one sample sequenced in a study of blood T cell repertoires in COVID-19. Assay: immunoSEQ multiplex PCR; the TCRdb copy retains only in-frame clones and omits some. The top ten clones hold 12% of a sample with about 120,000 clones, around 86% of them seen once. Sequenced sample: peripheral blood. Receptors were obtained from a man between 60 and 75 years old with acute or convalescent COVID-19.

The rearrangement uses TRBV7-9 and TRBJ1-2; TRBD1 aligns across 9 bases. Per germline, CDR1 SEHNR and CDR2 FQNEAQ (reference sequence). J lost 3 bases, V lost 4 bases, and 9 bases had no gene match. The CDR3 runs to 16 residues. CDR3 sequence: CASSSSSDRGDYGYTF. Written as DNA, the CDR3 is TGTGCCAGCAGCTCCTCCTCGGACAGGGGTGACTATGGCTACACCTTC.

This chain joins TRBV6-5 and TRBJ2-1; 12 bases map to TRBD2. The CDR3 has 15 amino acids. V lost 4 bases to trimming and J lost 7 bases; unmatched junction nucleotides: 5. CDR1 is MNHEY, CDR2 SVGAGI, per germline. In DNA form, the CDR3 reads TGTGCCAGCAGTTCCCTAGCGGGAGGGCGGAATGAGCAGTTCTTC. Translation gives CASSSLAGGRNEQFF.

This clone was counted between two and nine times. The rearrangement links TRBV14 to TRBJ2-5, with unresolved D. Germline CDR1 is SGHDN and CDR2 is FVKESK. The CDR3 sequence is 13 residues long. The V gene lost 3 bases and the J gene lost 2 bases, with 7 bases spanning the gap. CDR3 loop: CASSQRQQETQYF. DNA of the CDR3: TGTGCCAGCAGCCAGCGGCAGCAAGAGACCCAGTACTTC.

The V call is TRBV15, the J call TRBJ1-3, with 8 bases matching TRBD1. CDR3 length equals 17 residues. Germline-derived CDR1 and CDR2 are LNHNV and YYDKDF (reference sequence). With 3 bases clipped from V and 3 bases from J, the junction kept 10 bases outside the gene matches. CDR3 in DNA: TGTGCCACCAGCAGTAGGACAGGGCCTGTGAGTGGAAACACCATATATTTT. It encodes CATSSRTGPVSGNTIYF.

The rearrangement joins TRBV7-9 to TRBJ1-4, with 7 bases fitting TRBD1. The germline CDR1 and CDR2 sequences are SEHNR and FQNEAQ (reference sequence). Losses at the gene ends were 5 bases for V and 10 bases for J; bases not matched to a gene: 7. The CDR3 runs to 13 residues. The CDR3 region has the DNA TGTGCCAGCAGCCTCCGACAGGGTTCAAAACTGTTTTTT. Its translation is CASSLRQGSKLFF.

A few counts support this clone. The rearrangement links TRBV7-9 to TRBJ2-3, with TRBD1 as a possible D gene (6 bases). Looked up from germline, CDR1 is SEHNR and CDR2 is FQNEAQ (reference sequence). CDR3 length equals 17 residues. Trimming cost V 5 bases and J 3 bases, with 21 bases left between them. CDR3 loop: CASSPTPWYRATDTQYF. CDR3 bases: TGTGCCAGCAGCCCTACCCCGTGGTACAGGGCGACAGATACGCAGTATTTT.

As regards this clone: This may be a read error, as it is one base from a much larger clone. Other nucleotide sequences from this sample produce the same CDR3. This rearrangement joins TRBV28 to TRBJ1-5; D ambiguous. The CDR3 is made up of 15 amino acids. Germline assignment: CDR1 MDHEN and CDR2 SYDVKM. CDR3 sequence reads: CASSLLKFSNQPQHF. CDR3 coding DNA: TGTGCTAGCAGTTTACTAAAGTTCAGCAATCAGCCCCAGCATTTT. Filled out from reference TRBV28 and TRBJ1-5, the complete variable domain reads DVKVTQSSRYLVKRTGEKVFLECVQDMDHENMFWYRQDPGLGLRLIYFSYDVKMKEKGDIPEGYSVSREKKERFSLILESASTNQTSMYLCASSLLKFSNQPQHFGDGTRLSIL.

The V call is TRBV2, the J call TRBJ2-1; perhaps TRBD2 as D (6 bases). CDR3 length: 10 residues. The germline gives CDR1 SNHLY, CDR2 FYNNEI. Trimming removed 8 bases from V and 15 bases from J, with 14 bases in between. The CDR3 sequence: CASGLLALFF. In nucleotides, the CDR3 is TGTGCCAGCGGATTGCTAGCGTTGTTCTTC.

Of note for this clone: The identical CDR3 is also encoded by other nucleotide sequences in the sample. The J gene is TRBJ1-6, the V gene TRBV19; weak D call: TRBD1 (5 bases). V lost 2 bases and J lost 10, with 12 bases in between. Germline assignment: CDR1 LNHDA and CDR2 SQIVND (reference sequence). This CDR3 is 14 amino acids long. The CDR3 DNA sequence: TGTGCCAGTAGTATAACGGGGGAGGAGTCACCCCTCCACTTT. It is translated as CASSITGEESPLHF.

This chain links TRBV6-5 with TRBJ1-1; D is perhaps TRBD1 (5 bases). The CDR3 has 15 residues. Germline CDR1 and CDR2: MNHEY and SVGAGI. Trimming removed 1 base at V and 8 bases at J, with 17 bases between. This CDR3 reads CASSYFKGPDREAFF. As DNA, the CDR3 is TGTGCCAGCAGTTACTTCAAGGGGCCCGACCGAGAAGCTTTCTTT.

The chain joins TRBV7-2 to TRBJ2-1; 10 bases fit TRBD1. CDR1 and CDR2 (germline): SGHTA, FQGNSA. The CDR3 is 17 amino acids. V shed 4 bases and J 7 bases; nucleotides not matched to a gene: 13. CDR3 coding DNA: TGTGCCAGCAGCTCGCGCCAGGGACAGGGGACGAGGAATGAGCAGTTCTTC. It yields the protein CASSSRQGQGTRNEQFF.

CDR3 DNA: TGTGCCAGCAGCTTAGCGACGGGGAGCAGCACTGAAGCTTTCTTT. Its protein product is CASSLATGSSTEAFF. The chain is built from TRBV7-6 and TRBJ1-1; no clear D. Trimming shortened V by 0 bases and J by 4 bases, and 12 bases separated the two germline ends. This CDR3 is 15 amino acids long. CDR1 and CDR2 from the germline V gene are SGHVS and FNYEAQ. Full variable domain (rest looked up from reference TRBV7-6 and TRBJ1-1): GAGVSQSPRYKVTKRGQDVALRCDPISGHVSLYWYRQALGQGPEFLTYFNYEAQQDKSGLPNDRFSAERPEGSISTLTIQRTEQRDSAMYRCASSLATGSSTEAFFGQGTRLTVV.

DNA for the CDR3: TGTGCCAGCAGCCCGAGGCCCGGACAGGGGGCGGGTACTGAAGCTTTCTTT. Protein sequence: CASSPRPGQGAGTEAFF. J is TRBJ1-1 and V is TRBV3-1 (or the pseudogene TRBV3-2), with TRBD1 matching over 11 bases. CDR1 is LGHDT and CDR2 is YNNKEL in the germline V gene (reference sequence). CDR3 length: 17 amino acids. V trimming: 4 bases; J trimming: 5 bases; junction bases outside the gene matches: 12.